These T cell receptor beta chains were read from a single sample in a study of blood T cell repertoires in COVID-19. Profiling relied on immunoSEQ multiplex PCR, and the TCRdb table lists in-frame clones only, not all of them. The sample holds a few hundred thousand clones, 86% seen once. Sequencing was carried out using PBMCs or T cells enriched from blood (not recorded which). The receptors come from a woman between 50 and 59 years old in a cohort exposed to, infected with or recovered from COVID-19 (not recorded which). The CDR3 runs from the conserved cysteine through the conserved F or W. D genes are given only for firm matches. Part of the rows lack a size; the others show once, few, many or a class for expanded clones.

V: TRBV10-3; D: NA; J: TRBJ2-4; size: NA; DNA: TGTGCCATCAGTGAGTCGTACCCCCTAGTCAAAAACATTCAGTACTTC; CDR3: CAISESYPLVKNIQYF
V: TRBV5-1; D: NA; J: TRBJ2-1; size: NA; DNA: TGCGCCAGCAGCTTGGTCCCTTCGGGCAATGAGCAGTTCTTC; CDR3: CASSLVPSGNEQFF
V: TRBV18; D: TRBD1; J: TRBJ1-3; size: NA; DNA: TGTGCCAGCTCACCCGGGACAGTTAAGAGCTCTGGAAACACCATATATTTT; CDR3: CASSPGTVKSSGNTIYF
V: TRBV18; D: TRBD2; J: TRBJ2-4; size: NA; DNA: TGTGCCAGCTCACCACCGAGGGGGACCCACCGGGGGGGGGCCAAAAACATTCAGTACTTC; CDR3: CASSPPRGTHRGGAKNIQYF
V: TRBV7-7; D: TRBD1; J: TRBJ1-3; size: NA; DNA: TGTGCTAGCAGCGCAGGGACAGCGGGCTCTGGAAACACCATATATTTT; CDR3: CASSAGTAGSGNTIYF
V: TRBV19; D: NA; J: TRBJ2-2; size: NA; DNA: TGTGCCAGTACCACTTATGGCACCGGGGAGCTGTTTTTT; CDR3: CASTTYGTGELFF
V: TRBV6-5; D: TRBD1; J: TRBJ1-4; size: NA; DNA: TGTGCCAGCAGTTACGGAGACAGGGGTGATGAAAAACTGTTTTTT; CDR3: CASSYGDRGDEKLFF
V: TRBV6-5; D: TRBD1; J: TRBJ1-1; size: few; DNA: TGTGCCAGCAGTTATGACAGGGACTTGAACACTGAAGCTTTCTTT; CDR3: CASSYDRDLNTEAFF
V: TRBV14; D: TRBD2; J: TRBJ2-3; size: few; DNA: TGTGCCAGCAGCGGGACTAGCGCGAAAGATACGCAGTATTTT; CDR3: CASSGTSAKDTQYF
V: TRBV28; D: NA; J: TRBJ1-2; size: NA; DNA: TGTGCCAGCAGTCTCACCCTTAACAGGGCCTATGGCTACACCTTC; CDR3: CASSLTLNRAYGYTF
V: TRBV2; D: NA; J: TRBJ1-5; size: NA; DNA: TGTGCCAGCAGTGAAGGGCACCGGGGTCAGCCCCAGCATTTT; CDR3: CASSEGHRGQPQHF
V: TRBV2; D: TRBD1; J: TRBJ1-5; size: NA; DNA: TGTGCCAGCAGATTCGGGACAGGGAGCAATCAGCCCCAGCATTTT; CDR3: CASRFGTGSNQPQHF
V: TRBV9; D: TRBD1; J: TRBJ1-2; size: once; DNA: TGTGCCAGCGGGAGACAGGGGGCACGTGGGAGCCATGGCTACACCTTC; CDR3: CASGRQGARGSHGYTF
V: TRBV2; D: TRBD1; J: TRBJ1-4; size: NA; DNA: TGTGCCAGCAGCCGCCCTGGACAGGGGGGGGGAAAACTGTTTTTT; CDR3: CASSRPGQGGGKLFF
V: TRBV5-5; D: NA; J: TRBJ1-5; size: NA; DNA: TGTGCCAGCAGCTTGACCGGGGGGTATTCCAGCAATCAGCCCCAGCATTTT; CDR3: CASSLTGGYSSNQPQHF
V: TRBV19; D: NA; J: TRBJ2-7; size: NA; DNA: TGTGCCAGTAGTCCTACAGCCCGCGACTCCTACGAGCAGTACTTC; CDR3: CASSPTARDSYEQYF